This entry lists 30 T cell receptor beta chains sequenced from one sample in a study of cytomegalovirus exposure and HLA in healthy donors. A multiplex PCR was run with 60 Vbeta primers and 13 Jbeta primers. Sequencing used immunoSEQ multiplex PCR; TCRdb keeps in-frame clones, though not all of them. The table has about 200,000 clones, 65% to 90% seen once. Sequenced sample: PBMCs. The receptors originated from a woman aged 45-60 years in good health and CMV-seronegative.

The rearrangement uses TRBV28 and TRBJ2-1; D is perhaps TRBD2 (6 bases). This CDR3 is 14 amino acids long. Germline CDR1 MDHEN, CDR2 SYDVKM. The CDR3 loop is CARRGAGSRNEQFF. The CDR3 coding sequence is TGTGCACGGAGGGGCGCGGGGTCACGCAATGAGCAGTTCTTC.

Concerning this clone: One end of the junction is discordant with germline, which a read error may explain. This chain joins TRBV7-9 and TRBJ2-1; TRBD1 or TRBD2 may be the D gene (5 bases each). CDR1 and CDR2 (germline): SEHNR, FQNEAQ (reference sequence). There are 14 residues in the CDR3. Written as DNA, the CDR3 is TGTTCCAGCAGCTTAGGGGATAGCGTAGAGGAGCAGTTCTTC. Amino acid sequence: CSSSLGDSVEEQFF. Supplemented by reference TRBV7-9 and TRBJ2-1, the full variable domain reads DTGVSQNPRHKITKRGQNVTFRCDPISEHNRLYWYRQTLGQGPEFLTYFQNEAQLEKSRLLSDRFSAERPKGSFSTLEIQRTEQGDSAMYLCSSSLGDSVEEQFFGPGTRLTVL.

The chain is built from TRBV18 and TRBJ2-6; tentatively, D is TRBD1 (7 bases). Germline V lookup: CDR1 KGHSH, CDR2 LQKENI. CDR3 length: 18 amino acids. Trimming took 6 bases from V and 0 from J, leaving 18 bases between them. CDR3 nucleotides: TGTGCCAGCTCGGCTCCAGGGGGGAGTCTCTCTGGGGCCAACGTCCTGACTTTC. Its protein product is CASSAPGGSLSGANVLTF. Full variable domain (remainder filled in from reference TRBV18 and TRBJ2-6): NAGVMQNPRHLVRRRGQEARLRCSPMKGHSHVYWYRQLPEEGLKFMVYLQKENIIDESGMPKERFSAEFPKEGPSILRIQQVVRGDSAAYFCASSAPGGSLSGANVLTFGAGSRLTVL.

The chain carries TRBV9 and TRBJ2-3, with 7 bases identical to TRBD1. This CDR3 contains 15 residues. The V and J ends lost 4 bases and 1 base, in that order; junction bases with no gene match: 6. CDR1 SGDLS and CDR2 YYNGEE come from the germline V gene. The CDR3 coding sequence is TGTGCCAGCAGCCTACAGGGGACAGGCACAGATACGCAGTATTTT. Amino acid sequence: CASSLQGTGTDTQYF.

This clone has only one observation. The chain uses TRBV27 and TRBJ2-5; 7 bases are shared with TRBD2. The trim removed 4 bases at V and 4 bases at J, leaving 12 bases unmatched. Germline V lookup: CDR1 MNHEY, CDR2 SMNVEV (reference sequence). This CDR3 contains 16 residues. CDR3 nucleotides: TGTGCCAGCAGTTCCCCGACTGAGCGGGGCGGAGAGACCCAGTACTTC. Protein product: CASSSPTERGGETQYF.

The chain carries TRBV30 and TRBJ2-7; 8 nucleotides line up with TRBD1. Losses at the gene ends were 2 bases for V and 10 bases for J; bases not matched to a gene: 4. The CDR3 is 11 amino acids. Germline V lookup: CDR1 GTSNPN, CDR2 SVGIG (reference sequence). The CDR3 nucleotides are TGTGCCTGGAGTAGTGGACAGGGCCAGTACTTC. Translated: CAWSSGQGQYF.

The DNA of the CDR3 is TGCGCCAGCAGCGACGGGAGCTACGAGCAGTACTTC. Translated, it gives CASSDGSYEQYF. The chain links TRBV5-1 to TRBJ2-7; possibly TRBD2 for D (6 bases). CDR1 SGHRS and CDR2 YFSETQ come from the germline V gene. CDR3 size: 12 residues. The V end was cut by 4 bases, the J end by 3 bases, with 8 bases between.

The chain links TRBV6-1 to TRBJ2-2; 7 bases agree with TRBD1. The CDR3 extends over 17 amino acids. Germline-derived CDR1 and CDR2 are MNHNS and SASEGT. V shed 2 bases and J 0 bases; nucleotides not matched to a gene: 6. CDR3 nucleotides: TGTGCCAGCAGTGAACAGGACAGGCCAACGAACACCGGGGAGCTGTTTTTT. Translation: CASSEQDRPTNTGELFF.

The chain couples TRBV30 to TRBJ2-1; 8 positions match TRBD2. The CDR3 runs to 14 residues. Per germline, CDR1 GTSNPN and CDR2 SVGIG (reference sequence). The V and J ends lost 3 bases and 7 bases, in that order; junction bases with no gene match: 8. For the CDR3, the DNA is TGTGCCTGGAGCTCCCGCGGGAGGTGGAATGAGCAGTTCTTC. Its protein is CAWSSRGRWNEQFF.

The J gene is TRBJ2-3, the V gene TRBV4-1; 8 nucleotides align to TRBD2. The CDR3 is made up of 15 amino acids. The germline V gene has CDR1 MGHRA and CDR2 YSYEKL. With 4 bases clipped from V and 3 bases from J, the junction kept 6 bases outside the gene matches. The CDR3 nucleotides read TGCGCCAGCAGCCGCCTGGCGGGGGGAACAGATACGCAGTATTTT. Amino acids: CASSRLAGGTDTQYF.

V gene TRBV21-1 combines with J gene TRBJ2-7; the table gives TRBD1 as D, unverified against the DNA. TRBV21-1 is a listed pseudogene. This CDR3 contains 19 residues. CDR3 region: CASSKAGTGALLSSYEQYF. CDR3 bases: TGTGCCAGCAGCAAAGCGGGGACAGGGGCCCTACTGAGCTCCTACGAGCAGTACTTC.

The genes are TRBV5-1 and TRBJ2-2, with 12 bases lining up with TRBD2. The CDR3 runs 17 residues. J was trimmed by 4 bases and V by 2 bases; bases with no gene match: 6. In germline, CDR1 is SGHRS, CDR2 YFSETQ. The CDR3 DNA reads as TGCGCCAGCAGCTTACTGACTAGCGGGAGTTTCACCGGGGAGCTGTTTTTT. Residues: CASSLLTSGSFTGELFF.

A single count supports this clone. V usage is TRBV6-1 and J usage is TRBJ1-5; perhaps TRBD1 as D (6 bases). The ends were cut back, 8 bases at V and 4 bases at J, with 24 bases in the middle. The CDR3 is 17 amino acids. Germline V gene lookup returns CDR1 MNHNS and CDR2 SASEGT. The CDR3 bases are TGTGCCAGCGGAGAAGAAACAGGGTCGTTATTAAATCAGCCCCAGCATTTT. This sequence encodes CASGEETGSLLNQPQHF.

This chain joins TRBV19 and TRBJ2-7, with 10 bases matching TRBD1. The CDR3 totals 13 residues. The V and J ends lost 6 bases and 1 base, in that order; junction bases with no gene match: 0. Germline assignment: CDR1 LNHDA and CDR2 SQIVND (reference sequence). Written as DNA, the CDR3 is TGTGCCAGTAGGGGACAGGGGTCCTACGAGCAGTACTTC. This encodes CASRGQGSYEQYF.

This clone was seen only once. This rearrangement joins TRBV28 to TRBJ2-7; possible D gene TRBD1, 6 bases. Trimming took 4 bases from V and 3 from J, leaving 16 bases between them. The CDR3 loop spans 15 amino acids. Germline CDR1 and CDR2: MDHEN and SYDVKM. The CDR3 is CASSSLGGIFYEQYF. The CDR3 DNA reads TGTGCCAGCAGTTCCCTAGGGGGAATCTTCTACGAGCAGTACTTC.

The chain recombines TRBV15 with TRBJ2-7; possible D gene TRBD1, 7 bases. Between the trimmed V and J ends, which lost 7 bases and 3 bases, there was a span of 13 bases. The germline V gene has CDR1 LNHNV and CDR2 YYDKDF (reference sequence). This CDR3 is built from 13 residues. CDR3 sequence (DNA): TGTGCCACCACTGCGCAGGGGGGCTACGAGCAGTACTTC. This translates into CATTAQGGYEQYF.

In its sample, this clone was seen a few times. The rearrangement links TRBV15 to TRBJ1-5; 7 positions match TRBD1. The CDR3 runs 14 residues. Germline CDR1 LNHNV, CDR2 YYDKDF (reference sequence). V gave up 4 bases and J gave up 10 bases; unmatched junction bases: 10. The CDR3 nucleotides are TGTGCCACCAGCATGACAGGGTTCGGTGAACCCCAGCATTTT. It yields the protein CATSMTGFGEPQHF.

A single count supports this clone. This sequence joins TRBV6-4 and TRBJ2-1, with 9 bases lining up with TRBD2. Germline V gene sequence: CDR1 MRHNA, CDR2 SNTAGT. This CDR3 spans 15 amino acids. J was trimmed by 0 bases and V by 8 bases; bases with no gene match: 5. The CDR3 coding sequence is TGTGCCAGCTCCCCTAGCGGGAACTCCTACAATGAGCAGTTCTTC. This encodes CASSPSGNSYNEQFF.

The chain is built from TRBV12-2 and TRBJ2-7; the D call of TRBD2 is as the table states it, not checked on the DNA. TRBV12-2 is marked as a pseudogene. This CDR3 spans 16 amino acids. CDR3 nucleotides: TGTGCAAGTCGCTTAGTAGTTAGCGGGAGCTCCTACGAGCAGTACTTC. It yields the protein CASRLVVSGSSYEQYF.

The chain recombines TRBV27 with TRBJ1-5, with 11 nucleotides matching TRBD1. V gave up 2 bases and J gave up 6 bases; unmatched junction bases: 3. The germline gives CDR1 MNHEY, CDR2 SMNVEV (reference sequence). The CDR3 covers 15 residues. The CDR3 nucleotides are TGTGCCAGCAGTTTAGGACAGGGGGCCAGTCAGCCCCAGCATTTT. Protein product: CASSLGQGASQPQHF.

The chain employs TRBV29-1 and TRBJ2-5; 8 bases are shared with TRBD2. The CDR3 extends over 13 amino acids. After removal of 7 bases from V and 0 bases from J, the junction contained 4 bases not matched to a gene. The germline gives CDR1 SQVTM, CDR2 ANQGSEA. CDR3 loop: CSGVAGHQETQYF. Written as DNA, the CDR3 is TGCAGCGGGGTAGCGGGGCACCAAGAGACCCAGTACTTC.

The CDR3 nucleotides are TGTGCCAGCAGCTTAACCGGACTAGCGAAAATCACAGATACGCAGTATTTT. It yields the protein CASSLTGLAKITDTQYF. The chain has TRBV7-9 and TRBJ2-3; 9 positions agree with TRBD2. V shed 2 bases, J shed 2 bases, and the junction held 8 bases outside the gene matches. The CDR3 totals 17 residues. Germline assignment: CDR1 SEHNR and CDR2 FQNEAQ (reference sequence).

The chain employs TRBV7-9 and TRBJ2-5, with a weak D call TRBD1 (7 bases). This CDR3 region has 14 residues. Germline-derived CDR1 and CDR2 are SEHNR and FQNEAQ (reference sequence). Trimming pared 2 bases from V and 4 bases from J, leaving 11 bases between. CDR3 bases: TGTGCCAGCAGCTTACGACAGGGAGGAGAGACCCAGTACTTC. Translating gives CASSLRQGGETQYF.

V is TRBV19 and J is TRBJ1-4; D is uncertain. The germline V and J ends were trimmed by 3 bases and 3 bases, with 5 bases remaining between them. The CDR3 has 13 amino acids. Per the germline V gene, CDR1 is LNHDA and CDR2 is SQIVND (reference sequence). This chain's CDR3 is CASSIRSNEKLFF. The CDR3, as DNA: TGTGCCAGTAGTATTCGGTCTAATGAAAAACTGTTTTTT.

The DNA of the CDR3 is TGCGCCAGCAGCTTGGATGGGGCTCGGAACACTGAAGCTTTCTTT. Encoded protein: CASSLDGARNTEAFF. The chain links TRBV5-1 to TRBJ1-1; maybe TRBD1 (5 bases). The CDR3 length is 15 residues. V lost 0 bases and J lost 1, with 10 bases in between. Germline values: CDR1 SGHRS, CDR2 YFSETQ.

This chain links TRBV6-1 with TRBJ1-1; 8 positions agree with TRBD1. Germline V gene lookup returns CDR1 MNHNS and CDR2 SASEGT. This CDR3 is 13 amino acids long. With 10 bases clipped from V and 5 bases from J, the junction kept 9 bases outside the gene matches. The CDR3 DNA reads TGTGCCATCCTTCTGACAGGGGATACTGAAGCTTTCTTT. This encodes CAILLTGDTEAFF.

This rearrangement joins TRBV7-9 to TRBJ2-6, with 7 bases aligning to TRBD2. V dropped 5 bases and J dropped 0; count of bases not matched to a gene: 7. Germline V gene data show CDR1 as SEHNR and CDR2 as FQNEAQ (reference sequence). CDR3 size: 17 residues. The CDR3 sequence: CASSARGLPSGANVLTF. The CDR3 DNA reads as TGTGCCAGCAGCGCAAGGGGACTACCCTCTGGGGCCAACGTCCTGACTTTC.

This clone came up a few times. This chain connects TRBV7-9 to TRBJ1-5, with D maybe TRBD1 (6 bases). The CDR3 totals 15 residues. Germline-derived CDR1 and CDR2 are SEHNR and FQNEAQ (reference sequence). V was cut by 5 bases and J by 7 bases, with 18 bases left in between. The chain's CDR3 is CASSAGRGARQPQHF. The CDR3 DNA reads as TGTGCCAGCAGCGCTGGCCGGGGGGCGAGGCAGCCCCAGCATTTT. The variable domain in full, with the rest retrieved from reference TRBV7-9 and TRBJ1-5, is DTGVSQNPRHKITKRGQNVTFRCDPISEHNRLYWYRQTLGQGPEFLTYFQNEAQLEKSRLLSDRFSAERPKGSFSTLEIQRTEQGDSAMYLCASSAGRGARQPQHFGDGTRLSIL.

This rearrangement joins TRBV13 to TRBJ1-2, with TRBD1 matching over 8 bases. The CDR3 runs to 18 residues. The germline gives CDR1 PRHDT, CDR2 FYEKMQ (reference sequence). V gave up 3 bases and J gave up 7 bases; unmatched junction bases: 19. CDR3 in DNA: TGTGCCAGCAGCTTCGGACAGGGATTTCTCTATCAAGGACGTGGCTACACCTTC. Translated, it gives CASSFGQGFLYQGRGYTF. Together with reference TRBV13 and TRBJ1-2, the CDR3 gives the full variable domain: AAGVIQSPRHLIKEKRETATLKCYPIPRHDTVYWYQQGPGQDPQFLISFYEKMQSDKGSIPDRFSAQQFSDYHSELNMSSLELGDSALYFCASSFGQGFLYQGRGYTFGSGTRLTVV.

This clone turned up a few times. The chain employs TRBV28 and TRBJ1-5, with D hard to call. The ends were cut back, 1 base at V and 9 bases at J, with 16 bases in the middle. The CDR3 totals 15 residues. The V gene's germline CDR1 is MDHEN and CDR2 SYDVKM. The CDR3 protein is CASSLLRQSVTPQHF. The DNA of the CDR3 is TGTGCCAGCAGTTTATTAAGACAATCGGTTACGCCCCAGCATTTT.